One and the same sample provided the 4 T cell receptor beta chains below, sequenced in a study of shared clonotypes between healthy human individuals. TCRdb's copy holds only in-frame clones and misses some; the assay was immunoSEQ multiplex PCR. Seen here are more than 2 million clones, 93% observed once, and the top ten hold around 1.7%. It was CD45RO-negative cells, positively selected for CCR7, that made up naive CD8 cells, with terminally differentiated effector memory CD45RA+ cells excluded. Sequences were obtained from naive CD8+ T cells from PBMCs. The receptors were gathered from a man aged 18 to 30 in good health. Some clones in this sample may be carry-over from other donors' samples.

This clone appeared once. The chain joins TRBV30 to TRBJ1-6; D is perhaps TRBD1 (6 bases). CDR1 GTSNPN and CDR2 SVGIG come from the germline V gene (reference sequence). The CDR3 contains 13 residues. Trimming took off 2 bases at V and 5 bases at J, with 7 bases between the two ends. CDR3 loop: CAWSRQDNSPLHF. CDR3 sequence (DNA): TGTGCCTGGAGTAGACAGGATAATTCACCCCTCCACTTT.

This rearrangement joins TRBV14 to TRBJ1-4; D is ambiguous. The CDR3 runs to 12 residues. Germline V gene lookup returns CDR1 SGHDN and CDR2 FVKESK. V dropped 6 bases and J dropped 6 bases, with 8 bases sitting between them. The DNA for the CDR3 is TGTGCCAGCAGTTCGATTTATGAAAAACTGTTTTTT. Amino acid sequence: CASSSIYEKLFF.

The genes are TRBV15 and TRBJ1-5; no clear D. The length of the CDR3 is 15 residues. Germline assignment: CDR1 LNHNV and CDR2 YYDKDF (reference sequence). Trimming took 3 bases from V and 0 from J, leaving 9 bases between them. In nucleotides, the CDR3 is TGTGCCACCAGCAGGGGAGAGAATAGCAATCAGCCCCAGCATTTT. Encoded protein: CATSRGENSNQPQHF.

This chain uses TRBV7-9 with TRBJ2-6, with 11 nucleotides matching TRBD1. Germline CDR1 reads SEHNR; CDR2 reads FQNEAQ (reference sequence). This CDR3 has 17 residues. Unmatched junction bases numbered 4, after V lost 3 bases and J lost 3 bases. CDR3 sequence (DNA): TGTGCCAGCAGCTTTCGGACAGGGGGCGGTGGGGCCAACGTCCTGACTTTC. Translating it yields CASSFRTGGGGANVLTF.